The 2 T cell receptor beta chains listed next were all sequenced from one sample in a study of blood T cell repertoires in COVID-19. Data came from immunoSEQ multiplex PCR; TCRdb stores just in-frame clones and leaves some out. The table shows a few hundred thousand clones, with 65% to 85% occurring only once. The sample comprised peripheral blood. These receptors originate from a woman between 40 and 50 years old who had recovered from COVID-19.

The chain is built from TRBV3-1 (or the pseudogene TRBV3-2) and TRBJ1-2; D is ambiguous. The CDR3 contains 13 residues. Looked up from germline, CDR1 is LGHDT and CDR2 is YNNKEL (reference sequence). V shed 2 bases and J shed 4 bases, with 8 bases lying between them. The CDR3 spells CASSQLQSYGYTF. CDR3 nucleotides: TGTGCCAGCAGCCAACTACAGAGCTATGGCTACACCTTC.

This chain connects TRBV6-6 to TRBJ1-4; unclear D gene. The CDR3 spans 11 residues. V lost 4 bases and J lost 5, with 2 bases in between. Germline CDR1 and CDR2: MNHNY and SVGAGI (reference sequence). The CDR3 region has the DNA TGTGCCAGCAGTTCGAATGAAAAACTGTTTTTT. This translates into CASSSNEKLFF.